This T cell receptor (beta chain) was recovered during a study of monozygotic twins with inflammatory bowel disease. Overall study results and limits: Lower sharing of clonotypes with other individuals was seen in IBD patients than in healthy twins. This was most marked in patients showing signs of disease activity.

TCRdb re-called the 5' RACE reads and gives one entry per CDR3 protein, without DNA. The sample table sets out tens of thousands of distinct CDR3 sequences. Worth noting for this clonotype: Its matching antigen is unknown.

CDR3 length: 13 amino acids. Germline CDR1 and CDR2: MNHNS and SASEGT. The chain employs TRBV6-1 and TRBJ1-2. This receptor was identified in a human donor with ulcerative colitis or Crohn's disease, or a healthy co-twin of an affected twin (not recorded which). Sequencing was performed on blood. CDR3 sequence reads: CASSEAAAYGYTF.